This T cell receptor beta chain was observed in a study of cytomegalovirus exposure and HLA in healthy donors. The study's findings and limits: Later analysis suggested links between common viral pathogens and several top significant clusters. Evidence from a later analysis indicated that most CMV-associated TCR beta chains looked HLA-restricted. Cytomegalovirus association was listed for 150 or so TCR beta chains.

This clone was recorded only once. What it binds is unknown. V lost 2 bases and J 9 bases, leaving 17 bases between the germline ends. Germline V lookup: CDR1 GTSNPN, CDR2 SVGIG (reference sequence). The CDR3 extends over 15 amino acids. The PCR ran on 60 Vbeta and 13 Jbeta primers. TCRdb keeps only in-frame clones here, not all; method: immunoSEQ multiplex PCR. This table has under 200,000 clones, around 82% appearing once. Sequenced: PBMCs. This chain connects TRBV30 to TRBJ1-6, with D hard to call. This receptor was taken from a woman aged 25 to 39 in good health and CMV-seropositive. The CDR3: CAWSTPPPGSSPLHF. The DNA for the CDR3 is TGTGCCTGGAGTACCCCACCCCCAGGCAGTTCACCCCTCCACTTT.